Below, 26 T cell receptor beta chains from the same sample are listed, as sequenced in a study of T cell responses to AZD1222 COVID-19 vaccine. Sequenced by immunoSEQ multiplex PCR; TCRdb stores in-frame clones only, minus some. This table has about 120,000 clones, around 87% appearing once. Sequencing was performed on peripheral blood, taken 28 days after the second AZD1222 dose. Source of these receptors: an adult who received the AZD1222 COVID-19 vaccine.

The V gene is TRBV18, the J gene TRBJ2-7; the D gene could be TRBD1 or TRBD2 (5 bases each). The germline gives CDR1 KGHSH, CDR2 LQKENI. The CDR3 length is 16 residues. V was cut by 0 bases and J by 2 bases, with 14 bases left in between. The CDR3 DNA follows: TGTGCCAGCTCACCACCGCCTGGGACCGTAACCTACGAGCAGTACTTC. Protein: CASSPPPGTVTYEQYF.

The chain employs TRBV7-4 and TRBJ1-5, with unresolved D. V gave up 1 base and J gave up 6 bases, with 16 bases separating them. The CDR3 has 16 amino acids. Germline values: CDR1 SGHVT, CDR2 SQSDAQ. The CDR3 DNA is TGTGCCAGCAGCTTAGACGGAACCTTACTGGGTCAGCCCCAGCATTTT. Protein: CASSLDGTLLGQPQHF.

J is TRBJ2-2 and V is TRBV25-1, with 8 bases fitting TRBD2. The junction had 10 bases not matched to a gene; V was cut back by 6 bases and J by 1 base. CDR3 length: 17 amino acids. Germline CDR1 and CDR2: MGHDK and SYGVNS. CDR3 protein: CASRGVGTSQNTGELFF. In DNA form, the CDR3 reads TGTGCCAGCAGAGGTGTCGGGACTAGTCAGAACACCGGGGAGCTGTTTTTT.

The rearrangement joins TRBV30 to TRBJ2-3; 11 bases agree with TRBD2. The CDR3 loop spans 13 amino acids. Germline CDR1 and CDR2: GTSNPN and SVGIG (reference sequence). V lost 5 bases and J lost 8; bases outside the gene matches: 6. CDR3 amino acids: CAWLVAGGGTQYF. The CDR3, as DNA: TGTGCCTGGCTTGTAGCGGGGGGGGGTACGCAGTATTTT.

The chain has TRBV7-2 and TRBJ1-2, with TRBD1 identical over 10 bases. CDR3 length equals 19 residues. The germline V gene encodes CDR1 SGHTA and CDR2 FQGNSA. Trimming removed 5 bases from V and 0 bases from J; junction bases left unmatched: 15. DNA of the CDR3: TGTGCCAGCAGCCCCAGGGGGCCGGGACAGGGGCCTTCTAACTATGGCTACACCTTC. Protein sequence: CASSPRGPGQGPSNYGYTF. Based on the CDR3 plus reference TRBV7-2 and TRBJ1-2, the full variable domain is GAGVSQSPSNKVTEKGKDVELRCDPISGHTALYWYRQSLGQGLEFLIYFQGNSAPDKSGLPSDRFSAERTGGSVSTLTIQRTQQEDSAVYLCASSPRGPGQGPSNYGYTFGSGTRLTVV.

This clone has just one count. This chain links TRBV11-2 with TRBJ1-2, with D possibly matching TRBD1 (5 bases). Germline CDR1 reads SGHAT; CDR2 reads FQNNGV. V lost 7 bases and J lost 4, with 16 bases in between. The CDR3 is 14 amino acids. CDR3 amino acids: CASTMRGLGYGYTF. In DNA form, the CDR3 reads TGTGCCAGCACGATGAGGGGATTGGGCTATGGCTACACCTTC.

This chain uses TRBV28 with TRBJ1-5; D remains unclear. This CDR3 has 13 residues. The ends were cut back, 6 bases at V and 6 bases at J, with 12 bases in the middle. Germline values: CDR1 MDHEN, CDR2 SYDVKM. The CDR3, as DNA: TGTGCCAGCAGGGGATTGTTTTCTCAGCCCCAGCATTTT. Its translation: CASRGLFSQPQHF. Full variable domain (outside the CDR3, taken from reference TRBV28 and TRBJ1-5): DVKVTQSSRYLVKRTGEKVFLECVQDMDHENMFWYRQDPGLGLRLIYFSYDVKMKEKGDIPEGYSVSREKKERFSLILESASTNQTSMYLCASRGLFSQPQHFGDGTRLSIL.

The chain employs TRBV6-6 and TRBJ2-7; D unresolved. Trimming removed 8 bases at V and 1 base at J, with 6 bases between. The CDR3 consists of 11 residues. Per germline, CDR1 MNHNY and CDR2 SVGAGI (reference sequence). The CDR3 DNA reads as TGTGCCAGCGTGAAATCCTACGAGCAGTACTTC. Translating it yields CASVKSYEQYF.

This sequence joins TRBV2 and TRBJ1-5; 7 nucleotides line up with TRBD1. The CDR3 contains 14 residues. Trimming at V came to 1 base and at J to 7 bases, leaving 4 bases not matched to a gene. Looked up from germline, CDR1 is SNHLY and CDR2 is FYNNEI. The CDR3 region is CASSEDRGGQPQHF. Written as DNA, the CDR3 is TGTGCCAGCAGTGAAGACAGGGGCGGGCAGCCCCAGCATTTT.

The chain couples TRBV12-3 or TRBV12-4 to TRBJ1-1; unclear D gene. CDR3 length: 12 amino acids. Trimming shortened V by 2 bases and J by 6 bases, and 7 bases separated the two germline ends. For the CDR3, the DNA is TGTGCCAGCAGTTTATGGCCGTCTGAAGCTTTCTTT. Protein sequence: CASSLWPSEAFF.

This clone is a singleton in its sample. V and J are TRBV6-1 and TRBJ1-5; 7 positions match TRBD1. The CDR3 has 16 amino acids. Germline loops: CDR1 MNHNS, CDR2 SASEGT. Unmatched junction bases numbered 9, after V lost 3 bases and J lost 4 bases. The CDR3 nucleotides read TGTGCCAGCAGTGATCAAGGCAGGGGGTCAAATCAGCCCCAGCATTTT. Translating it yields CASSDQGRGSNQPQHF.

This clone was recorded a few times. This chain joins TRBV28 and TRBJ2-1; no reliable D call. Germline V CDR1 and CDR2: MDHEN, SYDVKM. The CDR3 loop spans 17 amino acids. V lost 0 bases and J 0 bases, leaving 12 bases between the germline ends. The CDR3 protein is CASSLWGRTSSYNEQFF. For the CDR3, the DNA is TGTGCCAGCAGTTTATGGGGCAGGACGAGCTCCTACAATGAGCAGTTCTTC.

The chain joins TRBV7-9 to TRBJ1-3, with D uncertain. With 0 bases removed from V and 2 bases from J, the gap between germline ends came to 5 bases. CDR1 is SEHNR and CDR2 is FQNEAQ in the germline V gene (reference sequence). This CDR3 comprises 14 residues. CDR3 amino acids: CASSLASPGNTIYF. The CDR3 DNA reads TGTGCCAGCAGCTTAGCGTCACCTGGAAACACCATATATTTT. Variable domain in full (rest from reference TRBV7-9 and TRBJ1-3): DTGVSQNPRHKITKRGQNVTFRCDPISEHNRLYWYRQTLGQGPEFLTYFQNEAQLEKSRLLSDRFSAERPKGSFSTLEIQRTEQGDSAMYLCASSLASPGNTIYFGEGSWLTVV.

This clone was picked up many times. For the CDR3, the DNA is TGTGCCAGCAGCTTCCTGCGGGGGGCGGGAAACACCATATATTTT. This codes for CASSFLRGAGNTIYF. The V call is TRBV7-2, the J call TRBJ1-3; D might be TRBD1 (6 bases). The CDR3 has 15 residues. Germline CDR1 and CDR2: SGHTA and FQGNSA. Trimming stripped 3 bases from V and 4 bases from J, with 13 bases between. Supplemented by reference TRBV7-2 and TRBJ1-3, the full variable domain reads GAGVSQSPSNKVTEKGKDVELRCDPISGHTALYWYRQSLGQGLEFLIYFQGNSAPDKSGLPSDRFSAERTGGSVSTLTIQRTQQEDSAVYLCASSFLRGAGNTIYFGEGSWLTVV.

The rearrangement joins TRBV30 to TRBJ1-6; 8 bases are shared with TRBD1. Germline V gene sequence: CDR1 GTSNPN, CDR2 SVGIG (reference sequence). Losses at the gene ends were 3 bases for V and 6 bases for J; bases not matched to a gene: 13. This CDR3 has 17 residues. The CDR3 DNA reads TGTGCCTGGAGAAGGGCAGGGGGCGACCTTTTTAATTCACCCCTCCACTTT. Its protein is CAWRRAGGDLFNSPLHF. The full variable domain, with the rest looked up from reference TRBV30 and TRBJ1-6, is SQTIHQWPATLVQPVGSPLSLECTVEGTSNPNLYWYRQAAGRGLQLLFYSVGIGQISSEVPQNLSASRPQDRQFILSSKKLLLSDSGFYLCAWRRAGGDLFNSPLHFGNGTRLTVT.

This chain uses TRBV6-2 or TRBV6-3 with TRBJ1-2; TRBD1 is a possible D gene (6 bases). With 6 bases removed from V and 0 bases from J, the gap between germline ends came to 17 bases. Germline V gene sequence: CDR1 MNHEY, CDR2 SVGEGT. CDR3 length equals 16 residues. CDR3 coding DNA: TGTGCCAGCAGCAATGCCCGGACAGCTTCTAACTATGGCTACACCTTC. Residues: CASSNARTASNYGYTF.

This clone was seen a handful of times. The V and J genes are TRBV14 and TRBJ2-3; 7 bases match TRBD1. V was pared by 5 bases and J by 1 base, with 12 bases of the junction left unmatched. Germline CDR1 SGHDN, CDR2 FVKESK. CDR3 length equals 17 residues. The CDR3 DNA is TGTGCCAGCAGCTCCGTAGGGAGTGACAGGGGCACAGATACGCAGTATTTT. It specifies CASSSVGSDRGTDTQYF.

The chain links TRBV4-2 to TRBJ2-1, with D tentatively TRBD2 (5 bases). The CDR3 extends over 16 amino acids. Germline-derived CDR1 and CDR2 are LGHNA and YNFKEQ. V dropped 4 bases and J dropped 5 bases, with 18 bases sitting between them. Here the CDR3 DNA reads TGTGCCAGCAGCCCCAGCCCCGGGGATGTCGACAATGAGCAGTTCTTC. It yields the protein CASSPSPGDVDNEQFF.

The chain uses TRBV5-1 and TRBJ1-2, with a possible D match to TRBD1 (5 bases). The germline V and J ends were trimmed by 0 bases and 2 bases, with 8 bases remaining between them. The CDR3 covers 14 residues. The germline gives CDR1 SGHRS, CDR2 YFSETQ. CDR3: CASSLDWGNYGYTF. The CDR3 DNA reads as TGCGCCAGCAGCTTGGACTGGGGGAACTATGGCTACACCTTC.

The CDR3 DNA follows: TGCGCCAGCAGCCAACCCAATGTCCCACTCTCTGGAAACACCATATATTTT. The encoded protein is CASSQPNVPLSGNTIYF. V usage is TRBV4-1 and J usage is TRBJ1-3; D gene uncertain. Germline V CDR1 and CDR2: MGHRA, YSYEKL. V gave up 2 bases and J gave up 0 bases, with 14 bases separating them. The CDR3 consists of 17 residues.

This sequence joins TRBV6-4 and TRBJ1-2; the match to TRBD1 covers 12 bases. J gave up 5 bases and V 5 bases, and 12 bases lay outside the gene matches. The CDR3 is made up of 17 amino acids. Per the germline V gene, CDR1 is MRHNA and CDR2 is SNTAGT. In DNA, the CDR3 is TGTGCCAGCAGTCCCTCAGGGGGGACAGGGGGCGCTTATGGCTACACCTTC. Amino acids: CASSPSGGTGGAYGYTF.

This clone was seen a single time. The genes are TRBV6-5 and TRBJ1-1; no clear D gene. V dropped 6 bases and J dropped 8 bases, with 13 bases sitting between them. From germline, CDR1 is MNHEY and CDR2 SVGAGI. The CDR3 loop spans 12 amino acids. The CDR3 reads CASSLDGREAFF. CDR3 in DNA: TGTGCCAGCAGCTTGGACGGGCGGGAAGCTTTCTTT.

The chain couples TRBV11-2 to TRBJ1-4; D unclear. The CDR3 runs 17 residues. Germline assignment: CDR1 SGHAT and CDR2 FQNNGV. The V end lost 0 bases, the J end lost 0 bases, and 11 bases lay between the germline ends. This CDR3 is CASSLDSRLSTNEKLFF. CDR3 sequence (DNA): TGTGCCAGCAGCTTAGATTCACGGCTCTCAACTAATGAAAAACTGTTTTTT.

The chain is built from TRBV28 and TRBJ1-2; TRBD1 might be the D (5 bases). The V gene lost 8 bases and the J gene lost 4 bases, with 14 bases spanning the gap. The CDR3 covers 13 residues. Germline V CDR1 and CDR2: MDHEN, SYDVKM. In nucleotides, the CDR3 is TGTGCCAGCCTGCGGCAGGGAGGCTATGGCTACACCTTC. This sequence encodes CASLRQGGYGYTF.

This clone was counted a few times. For the CDR3, the DNA is TGCGCCAGCAGCCAAGAAGGGAGTAGCGGACAAAACATTCAGTACTTC. It is translated as CASSQEGSSGQNIQYF. The chain has TRBV4-3 and TRBJ2-4; tentatively, D is TRBD2 (6 bases). V shed 0 bases and J shed 5 bases, with 14 bases lying between them. This CDR3 contains 16 residues. Germline loops: CDR1 LGHNA, CDR2 YSLEER.

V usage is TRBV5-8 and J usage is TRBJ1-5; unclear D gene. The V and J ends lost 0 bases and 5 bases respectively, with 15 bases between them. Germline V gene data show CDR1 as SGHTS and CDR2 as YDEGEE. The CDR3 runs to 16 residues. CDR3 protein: CASSLAVGIVYQPQHF. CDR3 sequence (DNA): TGTGCCAGCAGCTTGGCAGTCGGAATTGTGTATCAGCCCCAGCATTTT.